The sequence of this TCR beta chain was determined in a study of memory CD4+ T cells and cytomegalovirus serostatus. The overall study: Healthy Belgian adult donors included roughly ten CMV-positive and 24 CMV-negative people.

The sort gate was single viable CD3+CD4+CD8-CD45RO+ cells for memory CD4+ T cells. Study-level findings and limits: Each of around 69 CMV-associated TCRbeta sequences occurred in one to five individuals. Suggested: most of the CMV-linked TCR signature lies in CD4+ memory cells.

Details on this clone: The antigen is not known.

After removal of 7 bases from V and 5 bases from J, the junction contained 13 bases not matched to a gene. Germline CDR1 and CDR2: MNHNS and SASEGT. The CDR3 runs to 15 residues. Measured with immunoSEQ multiplex PCR; TCRdb has only the in-frame clones, and not every one. The profile covers 50,000 to 65,000 clones, with 70% to 80% appearing a single time and around 0.81% taken by the ten largest. What was sequenced was memory CD4+ T cells from blood. The origin of this receptor is an adult in good health and CMV-seronegative. The chain carries TRBV6-1 and TRBJ2-7; 8 bases map to TRBD1. As DNA, the CDR3 is TGTGCCAGCACCTCTCCCCGGACAGGGATGGACGAGCAGTACTTC. Protein product: CASTSPRTGMDEQYF.